This T cell receptor (beta chain) was recorded in a study of OX40 agonist ivuxolimab in advanced cancers. Method: immunoSEQ multiplex PCR; TCRdb's copy keeps in-frame clones and lacks some. The table lists about 55,000 clones, approximately 86% of them singletons, with about an eighth in the top ten. The CDR3 loop spans 12 amino acids. The ends were cut back, 1 base at V and 6 bases at J, with 4 bases in the middle. Per the germline V gene, CDR1 is SEHNR and CDR2 is FQNEAQ (reference sequence). This clone was observed a single time. The source is an adult with an advanced solid tumor such as melanoma, head and neck, liver or kidney cancer. This material consisted of CD4+ or CD8+ T cells sorted from blood, taken in a trial of the OX40 agonist ivuxolimab. V and J are TRBV7-9 and TRBJ1-5; D is ambiguous. In DNA, the CDR3 is TGTGCCAGCAGCTTAGATCGTCAGCCCCAGCATTTT. Its protein product is CASSLDRQPQHF.